This T cell receptor (beta chain) was sequenced in a study of T cell responses to AZD1222 COVID-19 vaccine. Findings and caveats of the study: Donors, mostly white British, included more females; clonal diversity was possibly underestimated. The study identified only five to seven AZD1222 recipients as seropositive at baseline.

Turning to this clone: Its target is not known.

The repertoire was sequenced with immunoSEQ multiplex PCR; TCRdb's copy has only in-frame clones and lacks some. The sample includes around 80,000 clones, 90% to 95% of them seen just once. Trimming removed 4 bases from V and 6 bases from J, with 14 bases in between. The CDR3 loop spans 14 amino acids. Germline V gene sequence: CDR1 SGHRS, CDR2 YFSETQ. The receptor was isolated from an adult in good health. The sequenced sample was peripheral blood, obtained on day 0 of AZD1222 vaccination. The chain couples TRBV5-1 to TRBJ2-1; D may be TRBD1 or TRBD2 (5 bases each). The CDR3 spells CASSQGDRINEQFF. CDR3 DNA sequence: TGCGCCAGCAGCCAGGGAGACAGAATCAATGAGCAGTTCTTC. The full variable domain, completed using reference TRBV5-1 and TRBJ2-1, is KAGVTQTPRYLIKTRGQQVTLSCSPISGHRSVSWYQQTPGQGLQFLFEYFSETQRNKGNFPGRFSGRQFSNSRSEMNVSTLELGDSALYLCASSQGDRINEQFFGPGTRLTVL.